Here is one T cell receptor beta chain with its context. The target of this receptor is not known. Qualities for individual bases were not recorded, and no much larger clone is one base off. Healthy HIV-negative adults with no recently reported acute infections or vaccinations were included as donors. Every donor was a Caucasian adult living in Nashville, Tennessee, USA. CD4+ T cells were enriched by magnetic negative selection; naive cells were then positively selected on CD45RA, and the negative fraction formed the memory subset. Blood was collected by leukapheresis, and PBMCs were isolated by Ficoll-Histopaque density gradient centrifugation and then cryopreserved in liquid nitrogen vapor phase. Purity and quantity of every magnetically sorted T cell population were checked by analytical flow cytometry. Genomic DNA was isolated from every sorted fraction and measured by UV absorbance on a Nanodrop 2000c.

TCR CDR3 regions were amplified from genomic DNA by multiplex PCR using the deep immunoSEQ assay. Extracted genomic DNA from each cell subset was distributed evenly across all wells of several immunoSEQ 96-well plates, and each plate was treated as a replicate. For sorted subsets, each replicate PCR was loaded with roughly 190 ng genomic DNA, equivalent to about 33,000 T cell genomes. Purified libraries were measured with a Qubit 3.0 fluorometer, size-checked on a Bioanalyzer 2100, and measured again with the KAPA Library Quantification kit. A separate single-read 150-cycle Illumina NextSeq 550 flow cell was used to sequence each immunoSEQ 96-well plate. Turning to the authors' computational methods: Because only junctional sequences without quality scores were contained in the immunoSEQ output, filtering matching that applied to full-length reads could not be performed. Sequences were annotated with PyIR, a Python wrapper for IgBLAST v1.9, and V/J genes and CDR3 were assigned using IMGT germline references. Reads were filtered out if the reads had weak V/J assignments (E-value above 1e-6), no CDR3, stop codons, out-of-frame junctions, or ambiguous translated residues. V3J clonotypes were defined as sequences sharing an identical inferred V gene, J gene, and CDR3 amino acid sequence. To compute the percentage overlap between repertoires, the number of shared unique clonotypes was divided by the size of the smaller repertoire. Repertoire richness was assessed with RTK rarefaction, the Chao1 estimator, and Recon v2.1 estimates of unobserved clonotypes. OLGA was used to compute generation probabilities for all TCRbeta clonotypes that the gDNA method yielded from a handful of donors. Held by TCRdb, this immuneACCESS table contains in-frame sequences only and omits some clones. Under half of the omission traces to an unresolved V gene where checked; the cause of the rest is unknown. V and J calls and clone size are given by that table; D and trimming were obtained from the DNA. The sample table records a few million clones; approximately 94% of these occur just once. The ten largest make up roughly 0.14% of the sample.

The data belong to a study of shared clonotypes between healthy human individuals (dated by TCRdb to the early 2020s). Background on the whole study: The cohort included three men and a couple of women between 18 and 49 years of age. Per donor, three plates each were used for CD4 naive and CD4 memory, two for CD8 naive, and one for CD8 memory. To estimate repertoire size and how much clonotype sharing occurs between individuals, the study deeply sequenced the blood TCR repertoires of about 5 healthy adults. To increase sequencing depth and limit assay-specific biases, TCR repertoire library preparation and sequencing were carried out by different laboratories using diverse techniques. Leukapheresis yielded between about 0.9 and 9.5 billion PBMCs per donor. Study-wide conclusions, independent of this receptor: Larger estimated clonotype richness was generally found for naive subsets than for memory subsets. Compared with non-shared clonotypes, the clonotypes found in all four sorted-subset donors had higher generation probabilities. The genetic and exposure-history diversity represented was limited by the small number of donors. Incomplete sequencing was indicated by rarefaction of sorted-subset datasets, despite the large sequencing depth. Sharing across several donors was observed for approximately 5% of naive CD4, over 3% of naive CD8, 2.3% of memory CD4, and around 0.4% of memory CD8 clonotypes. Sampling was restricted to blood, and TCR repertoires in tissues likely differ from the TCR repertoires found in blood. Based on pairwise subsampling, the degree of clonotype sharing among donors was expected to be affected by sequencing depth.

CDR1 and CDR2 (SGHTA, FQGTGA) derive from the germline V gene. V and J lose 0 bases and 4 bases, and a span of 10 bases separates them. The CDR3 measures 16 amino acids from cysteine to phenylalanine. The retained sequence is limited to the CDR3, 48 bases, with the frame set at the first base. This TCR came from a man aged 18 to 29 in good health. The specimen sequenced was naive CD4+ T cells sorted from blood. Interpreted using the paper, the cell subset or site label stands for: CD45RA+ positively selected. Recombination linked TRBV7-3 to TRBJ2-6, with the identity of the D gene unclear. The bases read TGTGCCAGCAGCTTAACGGGCCGATCCGGGGCCAACGTCCTGACTTTC. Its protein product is CASSLTGRSGANVLTF.